This T cell receptor beta chain is drawn from a study of T cell responses to AZD1222 COVID-19 vaccine. Notes on the study in general: Clonal diversity was possibly underestimated, and the donors were mostly white British, with more females.

Details on this clone: Its antigen is not identified.

Using immunoSEQ multiplex PCR, the repertoire was profiled, and TCRdb retains in-frame clones only, with some absent. The sample records tens of thousands of clones, 75% to 90% being singletons. With 6 bases clipped from V and 1 base from J, the junction kept 5 bases outside the gene matches. The CDR3 is made up of 15 amino acids. Germline V CDR1 and CDR2: SGHTA, FQGNSA. This sequence joins TRBV7-2 and TRBJ2-3, with 9 bases aligning to TRBD2. The sample was peripheral blood, taken on day 0 of AZD1222 vaccination. The receptor was derived from an adult in good health. In nucleotides, the CDR3 is TGTGCCAGCAGACTAGCGGGTACCGGCACAGATACGCAGTATTTT. Its translation: CASRLAGTGTDTQYF.